This T cell receptor beta chain emerged from a study of blood T cells in healthy people across ages. General observations from the study: The study found TCR beta diversity correlated strongly with naive T cell percentage.

A second about 7 to 11 cycle PCR used barcoded and J-beta primers. TCRdb analysed the 5' RACE reads with MiXCR anew, one entry per CDR3 protein. Altogether 1.5 million to 2 million distinct CDR3 sequences are present, roughly 28% being singletons, with the ten largest covering approximately 7.7%. Concerning this clonotype itself: Antigen unknown.

CDR3 length: 14 residues. Per germline, CDR1 SGHDN and CDR2 FVKESK. V was clipped by 0 bases and J by 3 bases, with 9 bases between them. The receptor was derived from a woman under 40 in good health. The chain combines TRBV14 with TRBJ2-7; possibly TRBD2 for D (5 bases). The sample taken for sequencing was blood. CDR3: CASSQDQAGYEQYF. The CDR3, as DNA: TGTGCCAGCAGCCAAGACCAGGCGGGCTACGAGCAGTACTTC.